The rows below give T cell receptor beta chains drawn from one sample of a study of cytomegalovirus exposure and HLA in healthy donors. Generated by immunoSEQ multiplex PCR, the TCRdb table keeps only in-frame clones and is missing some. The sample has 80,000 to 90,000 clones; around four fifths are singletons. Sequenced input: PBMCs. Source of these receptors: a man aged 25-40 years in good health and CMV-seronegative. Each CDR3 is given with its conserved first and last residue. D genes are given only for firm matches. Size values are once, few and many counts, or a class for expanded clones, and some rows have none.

CDR3 DNA: TGTGCCAGCAGTTACTTACAGGGGAACACTGAAGCTTTCTTT
CDR3 protein: CASSYLQGNTEAFF
D gene: .
J gene: TRBJ1-1
V gene: TRBV6-5
clone size: .

CDR3 DNA: TGTGCCAGCAGATCGACCCGGAGGAATTCACCCCTCCACTTT
CDR3 protein: CASRSTRRNSPLHF
D gene: .
J gene: TRBJ1-6
V gene: TRBV7-9
clone size: .

CDR3 DNA: TGTGCCAGTAGTCCGTCTGGGCGCGGCTACACCTTC
CDR3 protein: CASSPSGRGYTF
D gene: .
J gene: TRBJ1-2
V gene: TRBV19
clone size: .

CDR3 DNA: TGTGCCAGCTCACCCAGATACGGGGGTGAAAAACTGTTTTTT
CDR3 protein: CASSPRYGGEKLFF
D gene: .
J gene: TRBJ1-4
V gene: TRBV18
clone size: .

CDR3 DNA: TGTGCCAGCAGCCCTTACAGGGGAGTTGCCCATAACTATGGCTACACCTTC
CDR3 protein: CASSPYRGVAHNYGYTF
D gene: TRBD1
J gene: TRBJ1-2
V gene: TRBV7-9
clone size: .

CDR3 DNA: TGTGCCAGCAGCTGGGGAGTTCTTATCACCGCAACTAATGAAAAACTGTTTTTT
CDR3 protein: CASSWGVLITATNEKLFF
D gene: .
J gene: TRBJ1-4
V gene: TRBV7-9
clone size: few

CDR3 DNA: TGCGCCAGCAGCTTGGCAGACAATGAGCAGTTCTTC
CDR3 protein: CASSLADNEQFF
D gene: .
J gene: TRBJ2-1
V gene: TRBV5-1
clone size: .

CDR3 DNA: TGCGCCAGCAGTATCTACACCGGGGAGCTGTTTTTT
CDR3 protein: CASSIYTGELFF
D gene: .
J gene: TRBJ2-2
V gene: TRBV10-2
clone size: .

CDR3 DNA: TGTGCCAGCAGCTTAAGAGGACAGGGCGATGAGCAGTTCTTC
CDR3 protein: CASSLRGQGDEQFF
D gene: TRBD1
J gene: TRBJ2-1
V gene: TRBV7-3
clone size: .

CDR3 DNA: TGTGCCAGCAGCGCCTTAGCGGGGGGTATAAACACCGGGGAGCTGTTTTTT
CDR3 protein: CASSALAGGINTGELFF
D gene: TRBD2
J gene: TRBJ2-2
V gene: TRBV9
clone size: .

CDR3 DNA: TGTGCCAGCAGTTTAGGCGGGTCGTCTGGGGCCAACGTCCTGACTTTC
CDR3 protein: CASSLGGSSGANVLTF
D gene: .
J gene: TRBJ2-6
V gene: TRBV28
clone size: .

CDR3 DNA: TGTGCCAGCAGTGAAGCGCTAGACAGGAGTTACACCTTC
CDR3 protein: CASSEALDRSYTF
D gene: .
J gene: TRBJ1-2
V gene: TRBV6-1
clone size: few

CDR3 DNA: TGTGCCAGCAGCTTAGAGACAGGGGGCGATGAGCAGTTCTTC
CDR3 protein: CASSLETGGDEQFF
D gene: TRBD1
J gene: TRBJ2-1
V gene: TRBV7-9
clone size: .

CDR3 DNA: TGTGCCAGTAGTAGAGGAAGGGGGAATCTAGACTCACCCCTCCACTTT
CDR3 protein: CASSRGRGNLDSPLHF
D gene: .
J gene: TRBJ1-6
V gene: TRBV19
clone size: .

CDR3 DNA: TGCGCCAGCAGCTTGGCTGGCAGGGCCGGAATTGCCAAAGAGACCCAGTACTTC
CDR3 protein: CASSLAGRAGIAKETQYF
D gene: .
J gene: TRBJ2-5
V gene: TRBV5-1
clone size: .

CDR3 DNA: TGTGCCAGCAGCCCGGGGGGGATACAGGGGGCCTTCTACGAGCAGTACTTC
CDR3 protein: CASSPGGIQGAFYEQYF
D gene: .
J gene: TRBJ2-7
V gene: TRBV11-2
clone size: .

CDR3 DNA: TGTGCCAGCAGCTTGGAGCAGGGAGGGCAGCCCCAGCATTTT
CDR3 protein: CASSLEQGGQPQHF
D gene: .
J gene: TRBJ1-5
V gene: TRBV5-5
clone size: few